The T cell receptor (beta chain) described here comes from a study of T cell responses to AZD1222 COVID-19 vaccine. The V and J ends lost 0 bases and 5 bases, in that order; junction bases with no gene match: 7. In germline, CDR1 is SGHNT, CDR2 YYREEE (reference sequence). This CDR3 is built from 15 residues. Assay: immunoSEQ multiplex PCR; the TCRdb copy retains only in-frame clones and omits some. Of about 130,000 clones in the sample, 90% to 95% were seen once. Regarding the study as a whole: Repertoires were collected only later (after the peak T cell response had occurred).

Points on this clone: Its cognate antigen is unknown.

The chain couples TRBV5-4 to TRBJ2-7; TRBD1 matches at 8 bases. The source is an adult in good health. The sample in question was peripheral blood, obtained on day 0 of AZD1222 vaccination. Written as DNA, the CDR3 is TGTGCCAGCAGCTTGGCGAACAGGGGGAACGACGAGCAGTACTTC. Translation: CASSLANRGNDEQYF.